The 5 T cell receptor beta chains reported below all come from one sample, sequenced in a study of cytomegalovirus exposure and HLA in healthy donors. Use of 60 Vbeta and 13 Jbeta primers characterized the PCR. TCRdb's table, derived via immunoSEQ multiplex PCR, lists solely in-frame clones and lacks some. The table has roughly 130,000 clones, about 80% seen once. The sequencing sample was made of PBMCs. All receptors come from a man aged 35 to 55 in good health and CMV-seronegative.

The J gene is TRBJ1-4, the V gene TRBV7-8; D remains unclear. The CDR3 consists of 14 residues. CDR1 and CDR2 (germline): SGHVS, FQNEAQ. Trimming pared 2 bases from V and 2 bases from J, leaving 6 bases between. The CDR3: CASSLTETNEKLFF. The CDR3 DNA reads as TGTGCCAGCAGCTTAACGGAGACTAATGAAAAACTGTTTTTT.

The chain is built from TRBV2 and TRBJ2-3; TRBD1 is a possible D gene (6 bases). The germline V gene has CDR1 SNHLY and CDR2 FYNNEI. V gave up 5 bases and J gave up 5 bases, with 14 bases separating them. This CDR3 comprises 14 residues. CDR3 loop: CASSKGHQQDTQYF. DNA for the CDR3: TGTGCCAGCAGTAAGGGACATCAGCAAGATACGCAGTATTTT.

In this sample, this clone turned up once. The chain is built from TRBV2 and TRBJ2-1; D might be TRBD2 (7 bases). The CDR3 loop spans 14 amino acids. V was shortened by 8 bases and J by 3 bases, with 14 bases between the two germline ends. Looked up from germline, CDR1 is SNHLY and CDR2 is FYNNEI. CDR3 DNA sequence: TGTGCCAGCCGGGGGGCTAGCGTCTACAATGAGCAGTTCTTC. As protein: CASRGASVYNEQFF.

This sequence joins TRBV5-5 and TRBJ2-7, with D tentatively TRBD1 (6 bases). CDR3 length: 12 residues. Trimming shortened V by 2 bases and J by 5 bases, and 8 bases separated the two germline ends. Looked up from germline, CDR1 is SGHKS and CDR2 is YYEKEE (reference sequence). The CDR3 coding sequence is TGTGCCAGCAGCTTCTCAGGGGACGAGCAGTACTTC. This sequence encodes CASSFSGDEQYF. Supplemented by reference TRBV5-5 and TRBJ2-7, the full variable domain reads DAGVTQSPTHLIKTRGQQVTLRCSPISGHKSVSWYQQVLGQGPQFIFQYYEKEERGRGNFPDRFSARQFPNYSSELNVNALLLGDSALYLCASSFSGDEQYFGPGTRLTVT.

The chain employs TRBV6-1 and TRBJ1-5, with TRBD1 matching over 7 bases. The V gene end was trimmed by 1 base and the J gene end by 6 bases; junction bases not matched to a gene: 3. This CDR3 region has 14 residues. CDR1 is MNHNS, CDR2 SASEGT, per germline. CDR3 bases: TGTGCCAGCAGTGAAGACAGGGGAGGTCAGCCCCAGCATTTT. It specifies CASSEDRGGQPQHF.